The 4 T cell receptor beta chains below come from one sample, sequenced in a study of T cell responses to AZD1222 COVID-19 vaccine. Assay used: immunoSEQ multiplex PCR; TCRdb lists only in-frame clones, some missing. The table shows around 78,000 clones, with more than 90% occurring only once. The specimen was peripheral blood, collected on day 0 of AZD1222 vaccination. These receptors were obtained from an adult in good health.

This sequence joins TRBV24-1 and TRBJ2-7, with TRBD1 matching 10 bases. V gave up 7 bases and J gave up 5 bases; unmatched junction bases: 10. Germline V gene data show CDR1 as KGHDR and CDR2 as SFDVKD. CDR3 length equals 15 residues. The CDR3 DNA follows: TGTGCCACCAGCTCCCCGGGACAGGGGTTCGACGAGCAGTACTTC. The encoded protein is CATSSPGQGFDEQYF.

The chain recombines TRBV5-6 with TRBJ2-3; D may be TRBD1 (6 bases). CDR1 is SGHDT and CDR2 is YYEEEE in the germline V gene. The germline V and J ends were trimmed by 4 bases and 3 bases, with 9 bases remaining between them. The CDR3 covers 13 residues. CDR3 loop: CASSLTGTDTQYF. Here the CDR3 DNA reads TGTGCCAGCAGCCTCACAGGGACAGATACGCAGTATTTT.

This clone was seen a handful of times. V and J are TRBV11-2 and TRBJ2-7, with 9 bases matching TRBD2. The germline gives CDR1 SGHAT, CDR2 FQNNGV. V was clipped by 5 bases and J by 5 bases; unmatched bases: 7. The CDR3 covers 14 residues. CDR3 sequence reads: CASSQGLASDEQYF. The CDR3, as DNA: TGTGCCAGCAGCCAAGGACTAGCGTCCGACGAGCAGTACTTC. Supplemented by reference TRBV11-2 and TRBJ2-7, the full variable domain reads EAGVAQSPRYKIIEKRQSVAFWCNPISGHATLYWYQQILGQGPKLLIQFQNNGVVDDSQLPKDRFSAERLKGVDSTLKIQPAKLEDSAVYLCASSQGLASDEQYFGPGTRLTVT.

This chain's CDR3 is CASSYGLAYEQYF. CDR3 bases: TGTGCCAGCAGCTACGGGTTAGCCTACGAGCAGTACTTC. The rearrangement uses TRBV5-4 and TRBJ2-7; D uncertain. The CDR3 extends over 13 amino acids. V was pared by 3 bases and J by 2 bases, with 9 bases between. The V gene's germline CDR1 is SGHNT and CDR2 YYREEE (reference sequence). Full variable domain (outside the CDR3, taken from reference TRBV5-4 and TRBJ2-7): ETGVTQSPTHLIKTRGQQVTLRCSSQSGHNTVSWYQQALGQGPQFIFQYYREEENGRGNFPPRFSGLQFPNYSSELNVNALELDDSALYLCASSYGLAYEQYFGPGTRLTVT.